A selection of T cell receptor beta chains follows, all from one sample in a study of control samples from healthy donors and cancer patients. Assay used: immunoSEQ multiplex PCR; TCRdb lists only in-frame clones, some missing. The table lists approximately 150,000 clones, around 94% of them singletons, with around 15% in the top ten. The sequenced material came from PBMCs. The receptor set was obtained from a man aged 55-75 years with colorectal cancer. Both conserved end residues are part of each CDR3. The order of the fields is J gene, clone size, D gene, V gene, CDR3 protein, CDR3 DNA. The D gene is left open where the match is weak. Size values are once, few and many counts, or a class for expanded clones, and some rows have none.

>TRBJ1-2|-|TRBD1|TRBV28
CASSPWDRTYGYTF
TGTGCCAGCAGTCCCTGGGACAGGACCTATGGCTACACCTTC
>TRBJ2-1|-|-|TRBV5-6
CASSPTGAGYNEQFF
TGTGCCAGCAGCCCGACGGGAGCAGGGTACAATGAGCAGTTCTTC
>TRBJ1-2|-|-|TRBV7-9
CASSLEQNYGYTF
TGTGCCAGCAGCTTAGAACAGAACTATGGCTACACCTTC
>TRBJ1-6|-|-|TRBV6-6
CASSRWSSYNSPLHF
TGTGCCAGCAGTCGTTGGAGCTCCTATAATTCACCCCTCCACTTT
>TRBJ2-3|once|-|TRBV27
CASGEGTDTQYF
TGTGCCAGCGGAGAGGGGACAGATACGCAGTATTTT
>TRBJ2-1|-|TRBD2|TRBV4-1
CASSQGSGGGNEQFF
TGCGCCAGCAGCCAAGGCAGCGGGGGGGGGAATGAGCAGTTCTTC
>TRBJ2-3|once|TRBD1|TRBV4-3
CASSLTGTGGTDTQYF
TGCGCCAGCAGCCTTACCGGGACAGGGGGCACAGATACGCAGTATTTT
>TRBJ1-3|few|-|TRBV11-2
CASSPRGGGNTIYF
TGTGCCAGCAGCCCCCGAGGGGGAGGAAACACCATATATTTT
>TRBJ2-3|-|-|TRBV7-9
CASSLVGTITDTQYF
TGTGCCAGCAGCTTAGTAGGGACAATTACAGATACGCAGTATTTT
>TRBJ1-2|-|-|TRBV6-5
CASSYSNRAGYTF
TGTGCCAGCAGTTACTCGAACAGGGCCGGCTACACCTTC
>TRBJ1-4|few|-|TRBV2
CASNQGLGGEKLFF
TGTGCCAGCAACCAGGGATTAGGCGGTGAAAAACTGTTTTTT
>TRBJ1-2|once|TRBD1|TRBV6-6
CASSQDRVYGYTF
TGTGCCAGCAGCCAGGACAGGGTATATGGCTACACCTTC
>TRBJ1-4|-|-|TRBV24-1
CATREPIATNEKLFF
TGTGCCACCAGGGAGCCCATTGCAACTAATGAAAAACTGTTTTTT
>TRBJ2-1|-|-|TRBV5-1
CASSPLPINEQFF
TGCGCCAGCAGCCCATTGCCGATCAATGAGCAGTTCTTC
>TRBJ1-6|-|-|TRBV19
CASSPRRALAPSPLHF
TGTGCCAGTAGTCCGAGGCGGGCGCTTGCTCCTTCACCCCTCCACTTT
>TRBJ2-7|-|-|TRBV2
CASLGAARSYEQYF
TGTGCCAGCCTTGGGGCCGCTCGCTCCTACGAGCAGTACTTC
>TRBJ2-3|-|-|TRBV5-6
CASSKQLLGTDTQYF
TGTGCCAGCAGCAAACAGCTATTGGGCACAGATACGCAGTATTTT
>TRBJ2-5|-|TRBD1|TRBV6-5
CASSYSGTGQETQYF
TGTGCCAGCAGTTACTCGGGGACAGGGCAAGAGACCCAGTACTTC
>TRBJ2-5|-|-|TRBV11-2
CASSLVGGRGETQYF
TGTGCCAGCAGCTTAGTGGGGGGCCGAGGGGAGACCCAGTACTTC
>TRBJ1-5|-|TRBD1|TRBV7-9
CASSPGGARRDQPQHF
TGTGCCAGCAGCCCAGGGGGGGCTAGAAGGGATCAGCCCCAGCATTTT
>TRBJ2-1|-|-|TRBV2
CASSRENNEQFF
TGTGCCAGCAGTCGGGAAAACAATGAGCAGTTCTTC
>TRBJ1-2|-|-|TRBV5-4
CASSSQGWGYTF
TGTGCCAGCAGCTCACAGGGTTGGGGCTACACCTTC
>TRBJ1-3|few|-|TRBV3-1/TRBV3-2
CASSYGDPSSGNTIYF
TGTGCCAGCAGCTACGGGGACCCCAGCTCTGGAAACACCATATATTTT
>TRBJ1-3|-|-|TRBV9
CASSVADNRNTIYF
TGTGCCAGCAGCGTAGCTGACAACCGAAACACCATATATTTT
>TRBJ2-1|once|TRBD2|TRBV6-6
CASRGGTSVGNEQFF
TGTGCCAGCAGGGGGGGGACTAGCGTTGGGAATGAGCAGTTCTTC
>TRBJ2-5|-|-|TRBV7-9
CATQRRGTPQETQYF
TGTGCCACCCAACGGAGGGGGACACCCCAAGAGACCCAGTACTTC
>TRBJ1-2|-|-|TRBV5-5
CASSPRVDYGYTF
TGTGCCAGCAGCCCCAGGGTTGACTATGGCTACACCTTC
>TRBJ2-1|-|TRBD1|TRBV30
CAWSVGTGQFF
TGTGCCTGGAGTGTGGGGACAGGGCAGTTCTTC
>TRBJ2-5|-|-|TRBV5-4
CASSPKLIPETQYF
TGTGCCAGCAGTCCGAAACTGATCCCAGAGACCCAGTACTTC
>TRBJ2-4|few|-|TRBV5-8
CASSLEQGLAKNIQYF
TGTGCCAGCAGCTTGGAACAGGGACTAGCCAAAAACATTCAGTACTTC
>TRBJ1-2|-|-|TRBV5-4
CASNTAKGGYTF
TGTGCCAGCAATACCGCTAAGGGAGGCTACACCTTC
>TRBJ1-3|-|-|TRBV3-1/TRBV3-2
CASSPSYSGNTIYF
TGTGCCAGCAGCCCCTCTTACTCTGGAAACACCATATATTTT
>TRBJ2-5|-|-|TRBV18
CASSPPNPGHLGETQYF
TGTGCCAGCTCACCACCCAACCCAGGACACCTGGGGGAGACCCAGTACTTC
>TRBJ2-1|-|TRBD1|TRBV7-2
CASSSGQAVDEQFF
TGTGCCAGCAGCTCGGGACAGGCGGTCGATGAGCAGTTCTTC
>TRBJ2-2|-|-|TRBV29-1
CSVRRGSGELFF
TGCAGCGTTCGTAGGGGGTCCGGGGAGCTGTTTTTT
>TRBJ2-3|-|-|TRBV18
CASSPREKDTQYF
TGTGCCAGCTCACCCCGGGAGAAAGATACGCAGTATTTT
>TRBJ1-1|-|TRBD1|TRBV2
CASSKLLTGNEAFF
TGTGCCAGCAGTAAACTATTGACAGGGAATGAAGCTTTCTTT
>TRBJ2-3|-|TRBD2|TRBV7-2
CASSASGVDTQYF
TGTGCCAGCAGCGCTAGCGGGGTAGATACGCAGTATTTT
>TRBJ2-6|-|-|TRBV9
CASSLVFGANVLTF
TGTGCCAGCAGCTTAGTCTTTGGGGCCAACGTCCTGACTTTC
>TRBJ1-6|-|-|TRBV27
CASKEPGNNSPLHF
TGTGCCAGCAAGGAGCCAGGGAATAATTCACCCCTCCACTTT
>TRBJ2-5|once|-|TRBV4-2
CASSPRWGGGKETQYF
TGTGCCAGCAGCCCGCGGTGGGGCGGCGGAAAAGAGACCCAGTACTTC
>TRBJ2-1|-|-|TRBV30
CAWKRASSYNEQFF
TGTGCCTGGAAAAGAGCGAGCTCCTACAATGAGCAGTTCTTC
>TRBJ1-1|-|-|TRBV4-1
CASSPLGGIAEAFF
TGCGCCAGCTCTCCTTTAGGGGGTATCGCTGAAGCTTTCTTT
>TRBJ1-5|-|TRBD1|TRBV10-3
CASNDRGDQPQHF
TGTGCCTCCAATGACAGGGGAGATCAGCCCCAGCATTTT
>TRBJ1-2|-|-|TRBV6-5
CASRNSGRLASGYTF
TGTGCCAGCAGGAACTCTGGACGGTTAGCCTCTGGCTACACCTTC
>TRBJ2-7|-|-|TRBV12-3/TRBV12-4
CASSDRIYEQYF
TGTGCCAGCAGCGACAGGATCTACGAGCAGTACTTC
>TRBJ2-7|-|-|TRBV5-1
CASSLAGGLAYEQYF
TGCGCCAGCAGCTTGGCCGGGGGGCTGGCCTACGAGCAGTACTTC
>TRBJ2-2|-|TRBD1|TRBV18
CASSPPRDRATGELFF
TGTGCCAGTTCCCCCCCCAGGGACAGAGCCACCGGGGAGCTGTTTTTT
>TRBJ2-7|-|TRBD1|TRBV29-1
CSVVDRGYEQYF
TGCAGCGTTGTTGACAGGGGTTACGAGCAGTACTTC